The source of this TCR beta chain is a study of T cell repertoires in cytomegalovirus infection. Across the whole study: The authors used CMV epitopes that were HLA-C-restricted (recently identified) and HLA-B-restricted (well studied). Both a matching HLA type and CMV infection were indicated by public TCR beta signatures.

TCRdb re-analysed the reads in MiXCR, keeping a single row per CDR3 protein. The repertoire holds roughly 570,000 distinct CDR3 sequences, with under 45% as singletons. Germline values: CDR1 SGHVS, CDR2 FNYEAQ. V shed 6 bases, J shed 3 bases, and the junction held 11 bases outside the gene matches. This CDR3 has 17 residues. This clonotype was seen more than once but under ten times. Its antigen is undetermined. Sequenced material: cultured PBMCs, taken from culture after CMV antigen stimulation. The rearrangement links TRBV7-6 to TRBJ2-5; 12 bases are shared with TRBD2. This TCR was recovered from a human donor in good health (CMV status not recorded). Some clones in this sample may be carry-over from other donors' samples. The CDR3 spells CASRVTTSGGREETQYF. CDR3 coding DNA: TGTGCCAGCAGGGTAACGACTAGCGGGGGCAGGGAAGAGACCCAGTACTTC.